This TCR beta chain appears in the sequencing data of a study of patients and donors after allogeneic stem cell transplantation. Trimming cost V 3 bases and J 3 bases; bases outside gene matches: 4. Per germline, CDR1 SGDLS and CDR2 YYNGEE. CDR3 size: 15 residues. TCRdb reprocessed the RT-PCR reads via MiXCR and lists one record per CDR3 protein. The table has more than 850,000 distinct CDR3 sequences, roughly 18% seen once; the top ten hold 5% to 7.5%. This TCR derives from a human donor who was either an allogeneic HSCT recipient or a stem cell or donor lymphocyte infusion donor (not recorded which). It is not recorded whose cells these are; they may come from a transplant donor. The source material was blood, either unsorted or a sorted T cell fraction (not recorded which). The chain links TRBV9 to TRBJ2-2; TRBD2 matches at 8 bases. The CDR3: CASSAGGGYTGELFF. DNA of the CDR3: TGTGCCAGCAGCGCCGGGGGGGGATACACCGGGGAGCTGTTTTTT.